The rows below give T cell receptor beta chains drawn from one sample of a study of blood T cell repertoires in COVID-19. The table came from immunoSEQ multiplex PCR; TCRdb's copy has only in-frame clones and leaves some out. Here the sample spans roughly 250,000 clones, roughly 90% being singletons. Sequencing was done on a sample of peripheral blood. Receptors originate from a woman under 40 with COVID-19, enrolled during active disease. CDR3s include the opening cysteine and the closing phenylalanine or tryptophan. The D gene is left open where the match is weak. Clone size, where shown, is once, few, many, or a class for clones that have expanded.

-,-,TRBJ2-3,TRBV20-1,CSASIARGTQYF,TGCAGTGCTAGTATCGCGCGGGGAACGCAGTATTTT
-,-,TRBJ1-2,TRBV30,CAWSWTEGYGYTF,TGTGCCTGGAGCTGGACAGAAGGCTATGGCTACACCTTC
-,TRBD2,TRBJ2-7,TRBV4-2,CASSPGLAGYSYEQYF,TGTGCCAGCAGCCCGGGACTAGCGGGGTACTCCTACGAGCAGTACTTC
-,-,TRBJ1-1,TRBV6-1,CASSEALNSRNTEAFF,TGTGCCAGCAGTGAAGCGCTCAACAGCCGGAACACTGAAGCTTTCTTT
-,TRBD2,TRBJ2-3,TRBV19,CASSIGSHTSGGIYTQYF,TGTGCCAGTAGTATAGGCTCTCACACTAGCGGGGGAATCTATACGCAGTATTTT
-,TRBD2,TRBJ2-1,TRBV6-4,CASRTSGGGGYVEQFF,TGTGCCAGCAGGACCTCTGGCGGGGGGGGGTACGTTGAGCAGTTCTTC
-,TRBD1,TRBJ1-1,TRBV6-1,CASSEQSSGQGAEAFF,TGTGCCAGCAGTGAACAGAGCTCCGGACAGGGCGCTGAAGCTTTCTTT
once,TRBD1,TRBJ2-7,TRBV27,CASSTQTGAYEQYF,TGTGCCAGCAGTACGCAAACAGGGGCCTACGAGCAGTACTTC
-,-,TRBJ1-6,TRBV11-2,CASSLGPKSPLHF,TGTGCCAGCAGCTTAGGTCCTAAGTCACCCCTCCACTTT
few,-,TRBJ2-1,TRBV6-5,CASRSDREVNEQFF,TGTGCCAGCAGATCCGACAGGGAGGTCAATGAGCAGTTCTTC
-,-,TRBJ1-5,TRBV5-8,CASSSQVNQPQHF,TGTGCCAGCAGCTCGCAGGTAAATCAGCCCCAGCATTTT
-,TRBD1,TRBJ2-6,TRBV19,CASRITGAGANVLTF,TGTGCCAGTCGGATCACAGGGGCTGGGGCCAACGTCCTGACTTTC
few,TRBD1,TRBJ1-1,TRBV6-5,CASTKQGITEAFF,TGTGCCAGCACCAAACAGGGGATCACTGAAGCTTTCTTT
few,-,TRBJ2-7,TRBV4-1,CASSQPLGRTYEQYF,TGCGCCAGCAGCCAGCCACTAGGGCGCACCTACGAGCAGTACTTC
-,TRBD1,TRBJ1-2,TRBV20-1,CTGTAGSGYTF,TGCACCGGGACAGCAGGAAGTGGCTACACCTTC
-,-,TRBJ2-5,TRBV4-2,CASSQPQRGGETQYF,TGTGCCAGCAGCCAACCCCAACGGGGTGGGGAGACCCAGTACTTC
many,-,TRBJ2-7,TRBV4-2,CASSQDAGLILYEQYF,TGTGCCAGCAGCCAAGATGCAGGACTAATTCTATACGAGCAGTACTTC
few,TRBD1,TRBJ2-7,TRBV28,CASSPKRQGISEQYF,TGTGCCAGCAGTCCGAAGAGACAGGGAATCAGCGAGCAGTACTTC
-,-,TRBJ2-6,TRBV11-3,CASSRSGANVLTF,TGTGCCAGCAGCCGCTCTGGGGCCAACGTCCTGACTTTC
-,-,TRBJ2-7,TRBV4-1,CASSQDPGGLYEQYF,TGCGCCAGCAGCCAAGACCCCGGGGGGCTCTACGAGCAGTACTTC
-,-,TRBJ2-1,TRBV20-1,CSARAPEEQFF,TGCAGTGCTAGGGCCCCGGAGGAGCAGTTCTTC
-,-,TRBJ2-5,TRBV7-9,CASTGGQSTQYF,TGTGCCAGCACGGGCGGACAAAGTACCCAGTACTTC
-,-,TRBJ2-7,TRBV27,CASTSPSRGGYYEQYF,TGTGCCAGCACATCCCCCTCACGTGGGGGCTATTACGAGCAGTACTTC
few,TRBD2,TRBJ2-7,TRBV7-6,CASSPLTSGGDYEQYF,TGTGCCAGCAGCCCGTTAACTAGCGGGGGGGACTACGAGCAGTACTTC
once,-,TRBJ2-7,TRBV21-1,CASSIAGGGAYEQYF,TGTGCCAGCAGCATTGCGGGCGGTGGGGCCTACGAGCAGTACTTC
-,-,TRBJ1-2,TRBV5-8,CASSLSSTGGDGYTF,TGTGCCAGCAGCTTGTCGTCTACAGGCGGGGATGGCTACACCTTC
once,TRBD2,TRBJ2-3,TRBV28,CASSFVVAGATDTQYF,TGTGCCAGCAGTTTTGTCGTAGCGGGGGCTACAGATACGCAGTATTTT
few,-,TRBJ1-3,TRBV2,CASSEALPLAVSGNTIYF,TGTGCCAGCAGTGAAGCGCTTCCCTTGGCGGTTTCTGGAAACACCATATATTTT
-,TRBD1,TRBJ1-2,TRBV14,CASSPRQGDGYTF,TGTGCCAGCAGCCCCCGACAGGGGGATGGCTACACCTTC
-,-,TRBJ2-5,TRBV5-1,CASSWTVAGIETQYF,TGCGCCAGCAGCTGGACGGTGGCCGGGATAGAGACCCAGTACTTC
-,TRBD1,TRBJ2-1,TRBV7-2,CASSLGQGARNEQFF,TGTGCCAGCAGCTTAGGACAGGGGGCGCGGAATGAGCAGTTCTTC
-,-,TRBJ2-3,TRBV18,CASSPPGVGSKDTQYF,TGTGCCAGCTCACCACCGGGAGTGGGATCGAAAGATACGCAGTATTTT
-,-,TRBJ1-5,TRBV19,CASSKGPGGIQPQHF,TGTGCCAGTAGTAAGGGCCCGGGGGGTATCCAGCCCCAGCATTTT
-,TRBD2,TRBJ2-7,TRBV2,CASRRTSGGYEQYF,TGTGCCAGCAGGAGGACTAGCGGGGGCTACGAGCAGTACTTC
-,TRBD2,TRBJ2-1,TRBV29-1,CSVAGGREQFF,TGCAGCGTTGCGGGGGGGCGCGAGCAGTTCTTC
-,-,TRBJ1-1,TRBV7-9,CASSFGQAMNTEAFF,TGTGCCAGCAGCTTTGGACAAGCCATGAACACTGAAGCTTTCTTT
-,-,TRBJ2-5,TRBV6-6,CASSIGQKETQYF,TGTGCCAGCAGCATCGGACAGAAAGAGACCCAGTACTTC
-,-,TRBJ1-1,TRBV7-9,CASSSQNTEAFF,TGTGCCAGCAGCTCCCAGAACACTGAAGCTTTCTTT
-,TRBD2,TRBJ2-7,TRBV7-9,CASSLGAGDGSYEQYF,TGTGCCAGCAGCTTAGGCGCGGGGGACGGGTCCTACGAGCAGTACTTC
-,TRBD2,TRBJ2-5,TRBV4-2,CASSQESGGLQETQYF,TGTGCCAGCAGCCAAGAGAGCGGGGGCCTCCAAGAGACCCAGTACTTC
once,-,TRBJ1-2,TRBV7-9,CASSLGVSGGYTF,TGTGCCAGCAGCTTAGGCGTCAGCGGTGGCTACACCTTC
-,-,TRBJ1-1,TRBV19,CASSTRSRARTEAFF,TGTGCCAGTAGTACGAGGAGCAGGGCTCGCACTGAAGCTTTCTTT
-,-,TRBJ2-2,TRBV5-1,CASSQTDSGTGELFF,TGCGCCAGCAGCCAAACCGACAGCGGGACCGGGGAGCTGTTTTTT
-,-,TRBJ1-5,TRBV7-9,CASSTKGLIEGQPQHF,TGTGCCAGCAGCACGAAAGGACTAATAGAAGGTCAGCCCCAGCATTTT
-,-,TRBJ1-5,TRBV19,CASNAARGSNQPQHF,TGTGCCAGTAATGCAGCCAGGGGTAGCAATCAGCCCCAGCATTTT
-,TRBD2,TRBJ2-3,TRBV11-2,CASSPRGRGGAFDTQYF,TGTGCCAGCAGCCCGCGGGGTCGCGGGGGGGCCTTCGATACGCAGTATTTT
-,-,TRBJ1-1,TRBV11-3,CASRGAGNTEAFF,TGTGCCAGCAGGGGGGCAGGGAACACTGAAGCTTTCTTT